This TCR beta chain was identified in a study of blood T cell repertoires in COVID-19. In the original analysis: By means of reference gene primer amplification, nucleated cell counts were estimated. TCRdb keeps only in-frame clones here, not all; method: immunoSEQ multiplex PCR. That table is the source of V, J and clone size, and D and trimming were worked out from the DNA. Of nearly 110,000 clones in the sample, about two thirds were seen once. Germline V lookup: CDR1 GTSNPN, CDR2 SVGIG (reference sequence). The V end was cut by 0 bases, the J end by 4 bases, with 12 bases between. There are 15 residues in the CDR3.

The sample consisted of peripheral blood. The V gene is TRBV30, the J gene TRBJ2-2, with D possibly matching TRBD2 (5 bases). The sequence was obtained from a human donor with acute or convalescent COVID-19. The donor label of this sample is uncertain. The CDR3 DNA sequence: TGTGCCTGGAGTGTAGCGGCAAGGGTCACCGGGGAGCTGTTTTTT. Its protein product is CAWSVAARVTGELFF.